The TCR beta chain under discussion was sequenced for a study of T-cell reconstitution after alpha-beta-depleted transplantation in children. This clonotype was recorded at least ten times. The target antigen is unknown. The study, taken as a whole, reports: Surviving recipient cells, namely T cells and thymic progenitors, were the source of high day-60 TCRbeta diversity in some patients. A year had passed since transplant, and T-cell counts and diversity by then came mostly from newly produced T cells.

Unique molecular identifiers were incorporated into the prepared TCRbeta library. TCRdb re-derived calls from the PCR reads in MiXCR, one entry per CDR3 protein. Among about 300,000 distinct CDR3 sequences, roughly 7.8% were seen once, and the ten largest hold 8.5% to 9.5%. The sequences come from peripheral blood, collected 360 days after TCRalphabeta/CD19-depleted stem cell transplant. This receptor was obtained from a female patient between 2 and 10 years old who had a stem cell transplant for Fanconi anemia, so the T cells may come from the graft donor.

The CDR3 region has the DNA TGTGCCAGCAGTGGCGTGATGGGACAGGGGACAAAGACCCAGTACTTC. Protein product: CASSGVMGQGTKTQYF. V and J are TRBV27 and TRBJ2-5; the match to TRBD1 covers 10 bases. Trimming removed 5 bases from V and 6 bases from J; junction bases left unmatched: 12. The CDR3 runs 16 residues. The germline V gene has CDR1 MNHEY and CDR2 SMNVEV (reference sequence).